A single T cell receptor (beta chain) is shown here with its context. J gave up 4 bases and V 5 bases, and 8 bases lay outside the gene matches. CDR1 and CDR2 from the germline V gene are SGHTA and FQGTGA. CDR3 length: 15 residues. As processed by the authors: From reference gene primer amplification, estimates of nucleated cell counts were derived. TCRdb keeps only in-frame clones here, not all; method: immunoSEQ multiplex PCR. V and J calls and clone size follow that table, whereas D and trimming were derived from the DNA. The top ten hold about 1.5% of the sample, which has 130,000 to 150,000 clones, 80% to 90% seen once. This specimen comes from a study of blood T cell repertoires in COVID-19.

The sample comprised peripheral blood. V and J are TRBV7-3 and TRBJ2-1; 7 positions agree with TRBD2. The source of this sequence is a woman aged 45-59 years with acute or convalescent COVID-19. CDR3 in amino acids: CASSLLAESYNEQFF. In DNA, the CDR3 is TGTGCCAGCAGCCTCCTAGCGGAGTCATACAATGAGCAGTTCTTC. Combining the CDR3 with reference TRBV7-3 and TRBJ2-1 gives the whole variable domain GAGVSQTPSNKVTEKGKYVELRCDPISGHTALYWYRQSLGQGPEFLIYFQGTGAADDSGLPNDRFFAVRPEGSVSTLKIQRTERGDSAVYLCASSLLAESYNEQFFGPGTRLTVL.